This T cell receptor beta chain is drawn from a study of T cells in Graves' hyperthyroidism and ophthalmopathy. For the study at large: Peripheral blood specimens were obtained at initial diagnosis, prior to any treatment.

No ophthalmopathy progression within 18 months constituted stable Graves' hyperthyroidism. Cells are PBMCs isolated from more than 8.5 ml of fresh blood. There are many counts of this clonotype. This CDR3 has 16 residues. Germline V gene data show CDR1 as SGHTS and CDR2 as YDEGEE. V lost 0 bases, J lost 4 bases, and 16 bases lay in between. The TCR beta CDR3 regions underwent amplification using RNA transcripts as the source. HTBI primers were employed in a first-round RT-PCR of the TCR CDR3. MiXCR, applied by TCRdb to the multiplex PCR reads, yields one record per CDR3 protein. This table holds under 130,000 distinct CDR3 sequences, about 50% found once.

The specimen sequenced was blood. The TCR sequence derives from a middle-aged man with Graves' hyperthyroidism. The chain employs TRBV5-8 and TRBJ1-2; D is unresolved. The CDR3 region has the DNA TGTGCCAGCAGCTTGGTGGACGCGGGGTACGGCTATGGCTACACCTTC. Its protein is CASSLVDAGYGYGYTF.